This is a list of T cell receptor beta chains from one sample in a study of cytomegalovirus exposure and HLA in healthy donors. TCRdb keeps only in-frame clones here, not all; method: immunoSEQ multiplex PCR. The table includes 150,000 to 200,000 clones, 70% to 90% detected once. Sequencing was performed on PBMCs. The receptors stem from a young man in good health and CMV-seropositive. Both conserved end residues are part of each CDR3. A D gene is named only where the DNA matches it firmly. Expanded clones are given a class, and other clones once, few, many or no size at all.

V gene	J gene	D gene	clone size	CDR3 protein	CDR3 DNA
TRBV7-3	TRBJ2-3	NA	NA	CASNPGGADTQYF	TGTGCCAGCAACCCTGGAGGGGCAGATACGCAGTATTTT
TRBV7-2	TRBJ2-3	TRBD2	NA	CASSRRGETQYF	TGTGCCAGCAGCAGACGGGGGGAAACGCAGTATTTT
TRBV19	TRBJ2-7	TRBD2	once	CASSLDGGGEQYF	TGTGCCAGTAGTTTGGACGGGGGGGGTGAGCAGTACTTC
TRBV7-9	TRBJ1-6	NA	few	CASRMRGVHNSPLHF	TGTGCCAGCAGGATGCGCGGGGTCCATAATTCACCCCTCCACTTT
TRBV11-3	TRBJ2-1	TRBD2	once	CASSLEAGGYNEQFF	TGTGCCAGCAGCTTAGAAGCGGGGGGTTACAATGAGCAGTTCTTC
TRBV5-4	TRBJ1-5	NA	NA	CASSFGFDQPQHF	TGTGCCAGCAGCTTCGGTTTCGATCAGCCCCAGCATTTT
TRBV30	TRBJ2-3	TRBD2	NA	CAWSKLAGPTDTQYF	TGTGCCTGGAGTAAATTAGCGGGCCCCACAGATACGCAGTATTTT
TRBV5-6	TRBJ2-5	NA	NA	CASSLFVAEQETQYF	TGTGCCAGCAGCTTGTTCGTGGCGGAGCAAGAGACCCAGTACTTC
TRBV6-1	TRBJ2-7	TRBD2	NA	CASSEAPSGGVYEQYF	TGTGCCAGCAGTGAAGCCCCTAGCGGGGGGGTATACGAGCAGTACTTC
TRBV6-5	TRBJ1-6	NA	NA	CASSYGGVDNSPLHF	TGTGCCAGCAGTTACGGGGGGGTTGATAATTCACCCCTCCACTTT
TRBV5-1	TRBJ2-7	TRBD2	NA	CASSTQRGQYYEQYF	TGCGCCAGCAGCACCCAGCGGGGGCAATACTACGAGCAGTACTTC
TRBV5-5	TRBJ2-3	NA	NA	CASSPTLTDTQYF	TGTGCCAGCAGTCCGACTCTCACAGATACGCAGTATTTT
TRBV6-5	TRBJ2-5	NA	once	CASRRGETQYF	TGTGCCAGCAGGCGCGGAGAGACCCAGTACTTC
TRBV5-1	TRBJ2-5	TRBD1	NA	CASRPGTGGETQYF	TGCGCCAGCAGACCGGGGACAGGGGGAGAGACCCAGTACTTC
TRBV2	TRBJ1-2	NA	NA	CASSEAGGQHSGYTF	TGTGCCAGCAGTGAAGCGGGGGGGCAGCATAGTGGCTACACCTTC
TRBV7-3	TRBJ2-5	TRBD1	NA	CASSSTGEETQYF	TGTGCCAGCAGCTCAACAGGGGAAGAGACCCAGTACTTC
TRBV11-2	TRBJ1-2	NA	NA	CASSLDLAGRYGYTF	TGTGCCAGCAGCTTAGATCTCGCAGGTCGCTATGGCTACACCTTC
TRBV7-3	TRBJ2-5	NA	NA	CASSQRGGQETQYF	TGTGCCAGCAGCCAAAGGGGTGGGCAGGAGACCCAGTACTTC
TRBV7-2	TRBJ1-5	TRBD1	NA	CASSSRQGANQPQHF	TGTGCCAGCAGCTCCCGACAGGGCGCCAATCAGCCCCAGCATTTT
TRBV4-3	TRBJ2-3	TRBD2	NA	CASSQTPLAGGTDTQYF	TGCGCCAGCAGCCAAACTCCACTAGCGGGGGGCACAGATACGCAGTATTTT
TRBV6-5	TRBJ1-2	NA	NA	CASSYEAQGQGGYTF	TGTGCCAGCAGTTACGAAGCGCAGGGTCAGGGTGGCTACACCTTC
TRBV10-3	TRBJ1-5	TRBD1	NA	CAISSLGQGNQPQHF	TGTGCCATCAGTTCCCTTGGACAGGGAAATCAGCCCCAGCATTTT
TRBV11-2	TRBJ2-2	NA	NA	CASSLGRRTGELFF	TGTGCCAGCAGCTTGGGGAGACGAACCGGGGAGCTGTTTTTT
TRBV5-6	TRBJ2-1	TRBD1	NA	CASSLTGGDEQFF	TGTGCCAGCAGCTTGACAGGGGGCGATGAGCAGTTCTTC
TRBV30	TRBJ1-2	TRBD1	NA	CAFAQGGAYGYTF	TGTGCCTTTGCACAGGGGGGCGCGTATGGCTACACCTTC
TRBV5-1	TRBJ2-7	TRBD1	NA	CASSPGQGAYEQYF	TGCGCCAGCAGCCCGGGACAGGGGGCCTACGAGCAGTACTTC
TRBV7-9	TRBJ2-7	NA	NA	CASSLGDSYEQYF	TGTGCCAGCAGCTTAGGCGATTCCTACGAGCAGTACTTC
TRBV18	TRBJ2-3	TRBD2	NA	CASSPSAWTSGDVGTDTQYF	TGTGCCAGCTCACCAAGCGCCTGGACTAGCGGGGATGTTGGCACAGATACGCAGTATTTT
TRBV18	TRBJ2-7	TRBD1	NA	CASSPRQGASYEQYF	TGTGCCAGCTCACCACGGCAGGGGGCTTCCTACGAGCAGTACTTC
TRBV11-2	TRBJ1-1	NA	NA	CASSLARLNTEAFF	TGTGCCAGCAGCTTAGCCAGATTAAACACTGAAGCTTTCTTT
TRBV6-5	TRBJ2-1	TRBD2	NA	CASSYSIHGGAYEQFF	TGTGCCAGCAGTTACTCGATTCACGGGGGGGCATATGAGCAGTTCTTC
TRBV5-1	TRBJ2-1	TRBD2	NA	CASSGTSGGLNEQFF	TGCGCCAGCAGCGGAACTAGCGGGGGGCTCAATGAGCAGTTCTTC
TRBV30	TRBJ2-3	TRBD1	NA	CAWTQGAKSTDTQYF	TGTGCCTGGACACAGGGGGCTAAGAGCACAGATACGCAGTATTTT
TRBV5-1	TRBJ1-2	TRBD1	NA	CASSSGTGGVVNYGYTF	TGCGCCAGCAGCTCGGGGACAGGCGGTGTGGTAAACTATGGCTACACCTTC
TRBV19	TRBJ1-2	TRBD1	NA	CASNGQGGYGYTF	TGTGCCAGCAACGGACAGGGCGGCTATGGCTACACCTTC
TRBV6-5	TRBJ1-6	NA	NA	CASSFDRPSSPLHF	TGTGCCAGCAGTTTCGACAGGCCGTCGTCACCCCTCCACTTT
TRBV4-3	TRBJ2-1	NA	few	CASSQDTYSYNEQFF	TGCGCCAGCAGCCAAGATACATACTCCTACAATGAGCAGTTCTTC
TRBV6-5	TRBJ2-5	NA	NA	CASSYATGQETQYF	TGTGCCAGCAGTTATGCGACGGGGCAAGAGACCCAGTACTTC
TRBV5-1	TRBJ2-1	TRBD1	NA	CASSLGQGVNNEQFF	TGCGCCAGCAGCTTGGGCCAGGGGGTGAACAATGAGCAGTTCTTC
TRBV4-1	TRBJ1-1	NA	NA	CASSQDRENTEAFF	TGCGCCAGCAGCCAAGATAGAGAGAACACTGAAGCTTTCTTT
TRBV5-4	TRBJ2-3	NA	once	CASSLSARGWGTDTQYF	TGTGCCAGCAGCTTGTCAGCCAGGGGATGGGGCACAGATACGCAGTATTTT
TRBV2	TRBJ1-5	NA	NA	CASSGVGEDQPQHF	TGTGCCAGCAGTGGTGTGGGGGAGGATCAGCCCCAGCATTTT
TRBV18	TRBJ1-5	TRBD1	NA	CASSPTGGPGKSNQPQHF	TGTGCCAGCTCACCTACAGGGGGCCCGGGGAAAAGCAATCAGCCCCAGCATTTT
TRBV4-1	TRBJ1-1	NA	NA	CASSQQTGLEAFF	TGCGCCAGCAGCCAACAAACGGGTCTTGAAGCTTTCTTT
TRBV2	TRBJ2-1	TRBD2	medium-sized	CASRRGGAFSNEQFF	TGTGCCAGCAGACGCGGGGGGGCCTTCTCCAATGAGCAGTTCTTC
TRBV5-6	TRBJ1-2	NA	NA	CASSLGLDIYGYTF	TGTGCCAGCAGCTTGGGTCTGGACATCTATGGCTACACCTTC
TRBV5-4	TRBJ2-1	NA	NA	CASQNRDWRNEQFF	TGTGCCAGCCAGAACCGGGACTGGAGGAATGAGCAGTTCTTC
TRBV30	TRBJ2-3	TRBD1	once	CAWTTVGQAGDTQYF	TGTGCCTGGACCACCGTGGGACAGGCTGGGGATACGCAGTATTTT
TRBV4-3	TRBJ2-5	TRBD2	NA	CASSQAPGLAGSQETQYF	TGCGCCAGCAGCCAAGCCCCCGGACTAGCGGGCAGCCAAGAGACCCAGTACTTC
TRBV5-4	TRBJ2-7	NA	NA	CASTLGGEQYF	TGTGCCAGCACCCTCGGGGGAGAGCAGTACTTC
TRBV19	TRBJ2-7	TRBD1	NA	CASSFRTGQAYEQYF	TGTGCCAGTAGTTTCCGGACAGGGCAGGCTTACGAGCAGTACTTC
TRBV5-1	TRBJ2-3	TRBD2	few	CASSWPWAGGSTDTQYF	TGCGCCAGCAGCTGGCCTTGGGCGGGGGGTAGCACAGATACGCAGTATTTT
TRBV9	TRBJ2-1	NA	NA	CASSVGAGTLNNEQFF	TGTGCCAGCAGCGTAGGGGCGGGCACATTGAACAATGAGCAGTTCTTC
TRBV7-2	TRBJ1-1	TRBD1	NA	CASSLETGVTEAFF	TGTGCCAGCAGCTTAGAGACAGGGGTCACTGAAGCTTTCTTT
TRBV9	TRBJ2-7	TRBD2	once	CASSVGLAGGRPYEQYF	TGTGCCAGCAGCGTAGGACTAGCGGGGGGGCGCCCCTACGAGCAGTACTTC